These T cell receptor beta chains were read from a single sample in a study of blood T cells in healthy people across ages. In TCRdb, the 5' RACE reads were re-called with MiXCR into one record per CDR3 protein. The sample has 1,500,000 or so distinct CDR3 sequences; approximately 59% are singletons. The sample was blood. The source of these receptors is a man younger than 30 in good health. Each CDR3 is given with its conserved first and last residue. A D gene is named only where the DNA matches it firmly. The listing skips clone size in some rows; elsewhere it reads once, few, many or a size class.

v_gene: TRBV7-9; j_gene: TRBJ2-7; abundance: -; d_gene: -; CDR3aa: CASSVGDSRYEQYF; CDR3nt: TGTGCCAGCAGCGTAGGGGACTCCAGATACGAGCAGTACTTC
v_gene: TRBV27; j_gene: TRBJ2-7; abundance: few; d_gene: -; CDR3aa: CASSSPTSPYEQYF; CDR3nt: TGTGCCAGCAGTTCCCCGACAAGCCCCTACGAGCAGTACTTC
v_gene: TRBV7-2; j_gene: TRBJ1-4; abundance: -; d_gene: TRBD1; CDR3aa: CASSLGDSRNEKLFF; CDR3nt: TGTGCCAGCAGTTTAGGGGACAGTCGGAATGAAAAACTGTTTTTT
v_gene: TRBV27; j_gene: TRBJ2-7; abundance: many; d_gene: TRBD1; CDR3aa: CASRYTGGSVQYF; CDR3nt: TGTGCCAGCAGGTATACAGGGGGCTCGGTGCAGTACTTC
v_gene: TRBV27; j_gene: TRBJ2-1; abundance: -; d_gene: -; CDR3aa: CATMQGFGEQFF; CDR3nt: TGTGCCACTATGCAGGGCTTCGGCGAGCAGTTCTTC
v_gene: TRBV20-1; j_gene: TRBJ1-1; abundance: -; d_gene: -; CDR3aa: CSARDRGMEAFF; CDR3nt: TGCAGTGCTAGAGACAGGGGTATGGAAGCTTTCTTT
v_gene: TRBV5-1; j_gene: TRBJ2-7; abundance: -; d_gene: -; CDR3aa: CASSSSYGDEQYF; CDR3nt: TGCGCCAGCAGCTCGTCCTACGGCGACGAGCAGTACTTC
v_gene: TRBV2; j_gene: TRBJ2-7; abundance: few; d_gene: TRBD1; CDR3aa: CASGRDRGRYEQYF; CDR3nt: TGTGCCAGCGGCCGGGACAGGGGCCGGTACGAGCAGTACTTC
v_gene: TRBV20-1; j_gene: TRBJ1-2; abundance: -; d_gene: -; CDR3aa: CSAPTVYGYTF; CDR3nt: TGCAGTGCTCCGACAGTCTATGGCTACACCTTC
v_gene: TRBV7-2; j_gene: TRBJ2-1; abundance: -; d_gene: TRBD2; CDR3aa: CASSQTSDYNEQFF; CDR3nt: TGTGCCAGCAGCCAGACTAGCGACTACAATGAGCAGTTCTTC
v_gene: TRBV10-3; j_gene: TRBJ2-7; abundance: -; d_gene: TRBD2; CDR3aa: CAISEYPGGEQYF; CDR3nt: TGTGCCATCAGTGAATATCCGGGGGGCGAGCAGTACTTC
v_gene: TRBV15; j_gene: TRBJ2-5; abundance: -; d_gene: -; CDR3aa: CATSMGETQYF; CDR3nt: TGTGCCACCAGTATGGGAGAGACCCAGTACTTC
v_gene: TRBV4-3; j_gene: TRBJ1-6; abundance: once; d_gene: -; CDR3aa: CASSQVEQGYNSPLHF; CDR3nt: TGCGCCAGCAGCCAAGTAGAACAGGGTTATAATTCACCCCTCCACTTT
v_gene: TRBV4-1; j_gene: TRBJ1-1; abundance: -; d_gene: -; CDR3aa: CASSHPWGYEAFF; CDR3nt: TGCGCCAGCAGCCACCCGTGGGGCTATGAAGCTTTCTTT
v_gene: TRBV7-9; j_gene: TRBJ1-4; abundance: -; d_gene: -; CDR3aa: CASSHLVGPLNEKLFF; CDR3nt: TGTGCCAGCAGCCACCTGGTCGGGCCCCTTAATGAAAAACTGTTTTTT
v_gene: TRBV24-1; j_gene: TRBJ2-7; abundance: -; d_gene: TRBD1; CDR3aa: CATSDSEQGAHYEQYF; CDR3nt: TGTGCCACCAGTGATTCCGAACAGGGGGCACACTACGAGCAGTACTTC
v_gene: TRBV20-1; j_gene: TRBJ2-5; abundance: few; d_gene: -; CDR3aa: CSARSTVYQETQYF; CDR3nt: TGCAGTGCTAGATCGACAGTCTACCAAGAGACCCAGTACTTC
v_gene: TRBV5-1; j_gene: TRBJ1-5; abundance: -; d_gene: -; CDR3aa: CASSSDGGSNQPQHF; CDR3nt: TGCGCCAGCAGCTCGGACGGTGGGAGCAATCAGCCCCAGCATTTT
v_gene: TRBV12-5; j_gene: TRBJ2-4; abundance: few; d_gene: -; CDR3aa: CASGFPGQAKNIQYF; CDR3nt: TGTGCTAGTGGTTTCCCGGGTCAAGCCAAAAACATTCAGTACTTC
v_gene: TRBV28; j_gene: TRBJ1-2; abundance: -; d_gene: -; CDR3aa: CASSYTKEYGYTF; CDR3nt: TGTGCCAGCAGTTACACGAAAGAGTATGGCTACACCTTC
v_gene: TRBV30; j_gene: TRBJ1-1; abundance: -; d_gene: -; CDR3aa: CAWSVRPWQERNTEAFF; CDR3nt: TGTGCCTGGAGTGTACGCCCCTGGCAGGAGAGGAACACTGAAGCTTTCTTT
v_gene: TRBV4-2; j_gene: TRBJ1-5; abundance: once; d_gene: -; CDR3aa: CASSQDLALRRYSNQPQHF; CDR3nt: TGTGCCAGCAGCCAAGATCTAGCACTGAGAAGATATAGCAATCAGCCCCAGCATTTT
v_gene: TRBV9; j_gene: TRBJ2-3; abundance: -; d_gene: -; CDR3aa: CASSGVGDTQYF; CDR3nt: TGTGCCAGCAGCGGGGTCGGAGATACGCAGTATTTT
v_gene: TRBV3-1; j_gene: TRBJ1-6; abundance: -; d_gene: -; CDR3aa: CASSHQGDSPLHF; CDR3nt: TGTGCCAGCAGCCATCAGGGTGATTCACCCCTCCACTTT
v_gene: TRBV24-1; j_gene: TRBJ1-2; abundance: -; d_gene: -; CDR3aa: CATSPGPHGYTF; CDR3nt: TGTGCCACCTCCCCGGGACCACATGGCTACACCTTC
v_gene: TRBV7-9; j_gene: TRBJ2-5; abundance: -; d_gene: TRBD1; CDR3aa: CASSSRQGESLETQYF; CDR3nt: TGTGCCAGCAGCTCACGACAGGGGGAGTCGTTGGAGACCCAGTACTTC
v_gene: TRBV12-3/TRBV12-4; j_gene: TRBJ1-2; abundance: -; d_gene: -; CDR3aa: CASSQDRPSFGGYTF; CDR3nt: TGTGCCAGCAGCCAAGACAGGCCGAGCTTCGGGGGCTACACCTTC
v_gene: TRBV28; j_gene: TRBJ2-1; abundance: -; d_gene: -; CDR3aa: CASSGLYNEQFF; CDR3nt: TGTGCCAGCTCGGGACTCTACAATGAGCAGTTCTTC
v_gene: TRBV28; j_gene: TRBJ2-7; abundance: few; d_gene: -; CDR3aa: CASSDYSWEQYF; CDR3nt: TGTGCCAGCAGCGACTACTCTTGGGAGCAGTACTTC
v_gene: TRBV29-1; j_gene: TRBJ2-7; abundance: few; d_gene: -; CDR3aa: CSVEVRIKKFYEQYF; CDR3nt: TGCAGCGTTGAAGTTCGCATCAAGAAGTTCTACGAGCAGTACTTC
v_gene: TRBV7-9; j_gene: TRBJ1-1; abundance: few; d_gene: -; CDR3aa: CASSLEFPNEAFF; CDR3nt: TGTGCCAGCAGCTTAGAATTTCCGAATGAAGCTTTCTTT
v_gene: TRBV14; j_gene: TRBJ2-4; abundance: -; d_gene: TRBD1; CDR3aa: CASSHTGTAKNIQYF; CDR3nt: TGTGCCAGCAGCCATACCGGGACAGCGAAAAACATTCAGTACTTC
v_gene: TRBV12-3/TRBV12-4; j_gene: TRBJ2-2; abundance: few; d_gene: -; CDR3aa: CASSRNRNTGELFF; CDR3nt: TGTGCCAGCAGCCGTAACAGGAACACCGGGGAGCTGTTTTTT